The T cell receptor (beta chain) under discussion was sequenced for a study of response to subunit inactivated influenza vaccine. Notes on the study in general: There was a suggestion from the authors that each seasonal influenza vaccination recruits few new T cells.

Trimming removed 8 bases from V and 6 bases from J, with 19 bases in between. The CDR3 spans 14 residues. Germline CDR1 is MDHEN and CDR2 is SYDVKM. With respect to this clonotype: Its specificity is not known.

TCRdb fed the RT-PCR reads into MiXCR, producing one record per CDR3 protein. In the table there are about 520,000 distinct CDR3 sequences, approximately 10% of which are singletons. The material sequenced was PBMCs from blood, taken 45 days after vaccination. V is TRBV28 and J is TRBJ1-1, with D hard to call. The TCR sequence derives from a man aged 45-65 years who received an inactivated influenza vaccine. This CDR3 reads CASSLRGHLAEAFF. CDR3 DNA: TGTGCCAGCTCGCTGAGAGGGCATTTAGCTGAAGCTTTCTTT.